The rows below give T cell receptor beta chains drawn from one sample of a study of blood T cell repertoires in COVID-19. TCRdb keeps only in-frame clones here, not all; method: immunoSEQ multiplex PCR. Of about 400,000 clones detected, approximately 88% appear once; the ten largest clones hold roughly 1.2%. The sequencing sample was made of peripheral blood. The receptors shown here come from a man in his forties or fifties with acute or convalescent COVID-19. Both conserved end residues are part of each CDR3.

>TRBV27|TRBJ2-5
CASSTRPDRKETQYF
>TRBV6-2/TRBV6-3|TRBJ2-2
CASSYSTLAVTGELFF
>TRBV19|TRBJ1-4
CASSNEGGLREKLFF
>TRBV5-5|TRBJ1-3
CASSWRQGNTIYF
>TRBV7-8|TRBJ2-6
CASSLRDGGARSGANVLTF
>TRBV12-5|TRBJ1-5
CASGLAPSNSNQPQHF
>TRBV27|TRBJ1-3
CASSPGQGRGNTIYF
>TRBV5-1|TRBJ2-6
CASSFDSFHSGANVLTF
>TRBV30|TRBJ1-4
CACTGGAEKLFF
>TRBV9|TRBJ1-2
CASSVGHRQADFYGYTF
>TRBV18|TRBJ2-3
CASSQSGRRDTQYF
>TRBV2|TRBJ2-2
CASGTSGELFF
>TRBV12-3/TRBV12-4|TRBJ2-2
CASTLGSTGELFF